The sequence of this T cell receptor beta chain was determined in a study of vaccination and CD4 T cells after COVID-19. Overall study context: Diagnosis preceded the drawing of post-COVID samples by a median approximately 110 days (range 35 to 161). As a positive control, some control cultures were given a CEFX pool, while others were given an HIV-1 Nef pool or no peptide.

CD4+ T cells that had been cultured provided DNA sequenced with the Oncomine TCR Beta short-read assay. It was cultured CD4+ T cells from which genomic DNA was extracted. TCRdb recomputed calls from the PCR reads with MiXCR, one row per CDR3 protein. The sample contains approximately 2,000 distinct CDR3 sequences, roughly two thirds of which appear only once. Germline V gives CDR1 SGHRS, CDR2 YFSETQ. The V and J ends lost 0 bases and 5 bases respectively, with 15 bases between them. The CDR3 has 16 residues. Treatment reported: roughly nine-day PBMC culture with coronavirus spike peptide pools or control peptides (ViraFEST assay). After being plated at two million per well, PBMCs were cultured with approximately 9.9 IU/ml IL-2 and about 10 ug/ml peptide pools. In its sample, this clonotype ranks as medium-sized. Its antigen is still unknown.

The chain combines TRBV5-1 with TRBJ1-5, with a tentative D call TRBD1 (5 bases). This TCR came from a human donor who had recovered from COVID-19. The sample was CD4+ T cells from blood, cultured in vitro, taken after SARS-CoV-2 vaccination. CDR3 DNA sequence: TGCGCCAGCAGCTTGGGATATGGGGGTTCGGATCAGCCCCAGCATTTT. It yields the protein CASSLGYGGSDQPQHF.